This passage covers 20 T cell receptor beta chains from one sample sequenced in a study of T cell responses to AZD1222 COVID-19 vaccine. Sequencing used immunoSEQ multiplex PCR; TCRdb keeps in-frame clones, though not all of them. The sample yields about 110,000 clones, approximately 90% seen once. The sequenced sample was peripheral blood, obtained on day 0 of AZD1222 vaccination. These receptors all stem from an adult in good health.

The gene calls are TRBV19 and TRBJ1-5; no clear D. Trimming cost V 6 bases and J 1 base, with 7 bases left between them. This CDR3 region has 13 residues. From germline, CDR1 is LNHDA and CDR2 SQIVND (reference sequence). CDR3 sequence: CASRVRSNQPQHF. CDR3 nucleotide sequence: TGTGCCAGTAGGGTCAGAAGCAATCAGCCCCAGCATTTT.

The chain uses TRBV5-8 and TRBJ2-2; TRBD2 matches 8 bases. CDR3 length equals 18 residues. Germline V gives CDR1 SGHTS, CDR2 YDEGEE. V gave up 4 bases and J gave up 4 bases; unmatched junction bases: 15. The CDR3 coding sequence is TGTGCCAGCAGCCCGCTGGGGCGGGGGGTCTTGAGCACCGGGGAGCTGTTTTTT. Residues: CASSPLGRGVLSTGELFF. The full variable domain, rest sourced from reference TRBV5-8 and TRBJ2-2, is EAGVTQSPTHLIKTRGQQATLRCSPISGHTSVYWYQQALGLGLQFLLWYDEGEERNRGNFPPRFSGRQFPNYSSELNVNALELEDSALYLCASSPLGRGVLSTGELFFGEGSRLTVL.

V is TRBV1 and J is TRBJ2-7; the D call TRBD1 from the table was never checked on the DNA. TRBV1 corresponds to a pseudogene. The CDR3 is 16 residues long. CDR3 DNA: TGCACCAGCAGCCAAGAACATAGGGGGCATTCCTACGAGCAGTACTTC. It codes for CTSSQEHRGHSYEQYF.

The chain combines TRBV28 with TRBJ2-5, with 13 bases fitting TRBD2. CDR1 and CDR2 (germline): MDHEN, SYDVKM. With V trimmed by 10 bases and J by 0 bases, 8 bases remained unmatched. This CDR3 is built from 16 residues. The CDR3 nucleotides are TGTGCCACCACGACTAGCGGGGGGAACAACCAAGAGACCCAGTACTTC. This sequence encodes CATTTSGGNNQETQYF.

The chain combines TRBV20-1 with TRBJ1-3; D remains unclear. Germline V gives CDR1 DFQATT, CDR2 SNEGSKA (reference sequence). V was cut by 3 bases and J by 0 bases, with 12 bases left in between. The CDR3 consists of 15 residues. The CDR3 DNA reads as TGCAGTGCTAGTTCGGCGACCGGCTCTGGAAACACCATATATTTT. Translation gives CSASSATGSGNTIYF.

The rearrangement joins TRBV7-9 to TRBJ2-5; D is undetermined. Trimming took off 5 bases at V and 5 bases at J, with 18 bases between the two ends. CDR3 length equals 15 residues. Germline V gene sequence: CDR1 SEHNR, CDR2 FQNEAQ (reference sequence). CDR3 nucleotide sequence: TGTGCCAGCAGCCTACTGAACACCGTGGCGGAGACCCAGTACTTC. Translating it yields CASSLLNTVAETQYF. The full variable domain, rest sourced from reference TRBV7-9 and TRBJ2-5, is DTGVSQNPRHKITKRGQNVTFRCDPISEHNRLYWYRQTLGQGPEFLTYFQNEAQLEKSRLLSDRFSAERPKGSFSTLEIQRTEQGDSAMYLCASSLLNTVAETQYFGPGTRLLVL.

The sample holds one count of this clone. The chain joins TRBV7-2 to TRBJ2-5; D remains ambiguous. Trimming removed 5 bases at V and 2 bases at J, with 15 bases between. The germline V gene encodes CDR1 SGHTA and CDR2 FQGNSA. The CDR3 covers 15 residues. In DNA form, the CDR3 reads TGTGCCAGCAGCCCACGGTGGGGTTCACAAGAGACCCAGTACTTC. This encodes CASSPRWGSQETQYF.

This clone was seen more than once but under ten times. This chain connects TRBV24-1 to TRBJ2-2; D uncertain. V lost 2 bases, J lost 5 bases, and 11 bases lay in between. This CDR3 is 15 amino acids long. Per germline, CDR1 KGHDR and CDR2 SFDVKD. CDR3 sequence: CATSDSRAVTGELFF. Written as DNA, the CDR3 is TGTGCCACCAGTGATTCGCGCGCGGTGACCGGGGAGCTGTTTTTT.

The chain carries TRBV7-2 and TRBJ2-3; 7 nucleotides line up with TRBD2. V lost 1 base to trimming and J lost 5 bases; unmatched junction nucleotides: 3. There are 14 residues in the CDR3. The germline gives CDR1 SGHTA, CDR2 FQGNSA. The chain's CDR3 is CASSLEASGDTQYF. In DNA, the CDR3 is TGTGCCAGCAGCTTAGAGGCTAGCGGAGATACGCAGTATTTT.

V usage is TRBV28 and J usage is TRBJ1-4; a possible D gene is TRBD1 (5 bases). CDR3 size: 14 residues. Germline values: CDR1 MDHEN, CDR2 SYDVKM. Trimming removed 9 bases at V and 4 bases at J, with 15 bases between. DNA of the CDR3: TGTGCCAGTAGGTCGGGGCGCCATAATGAAAAACTGTTTTTT. Its protein is CASRSGRHNEKLFF.

The chain couples TRBV24-1 to TRBJ1-2; TRBD1 might be the D (5 bases). The germline V gene has CDR1 KGHDR and CDR2 SFDVKD. CDR3 length: 13 amino acids. V gave up 1 base and J gave up 6 bases, with 8 bases separating them. The CDR3 is CATSDLTGDGYTF. Written as DNA, the CDR3 is TGTGCCACCAGTGATTTAACAGGAGATGGCTACACCTTC.

This clone showed up just a few times. The chain joins TRBV7-9 to TRBJ2-1; the D call may be TRBD1 or TRBD2 (6 bases each). V lost 2 bases, J lost 7 bases, and 18 bases lay in between. This CDR3 is 16 amino acids long. Germline assignment: CDR1 SEHNR and CDR2 FQNEAQ (reference sequence). CDR3 sequence (DNA): TGTGCCAGCAGCTTATCAGCAGGGGCGGGGCGGAATGAGCAGTTCTTC. Encoded protein: CASSLSAGAGRNEQFF. The full variable domain, rest sourced from reference TRBV7-9 and TRBJ2-1, is DTGVSQNPRHKITKRGQNVTFRCDPISEHNRLYWYRQTLGQGPEFLTYFQNEAQLEKSRLLSDRFSAERPKGSFSTLEIQRTEQGDSAMYLCASSLSAGAGRNEQFFGPGTRLTVL.

The V call is TRBV27, the J call TRBJ2-4; the D call may be TRBD1 or TRBD2 (5 bases each). V was cut by 6 bases and J by 0 bases, with 9 bases left in between. The CDR3 has 14 residues. Germline V lookup: CDR1 MNHEY, CDR2 SMNVEV (reference sequence). CDR3 coding DNA: TGTGCCAGCAGGAGGGGCTTAGCCAAAAACATTCAGTACTTC. Translation gives CASRRGLAKNIQYF.

The sample holds one count of this clone. The V gene is TRBV10-1, the J gene TRBJ2-1, with 14 bases matching TRBD2. Germline V gene data show CDR1 as WNHNN and CDR2 as SYGVQD (reference sequence). The CDR3 loop spans 14 amino acids. V gave up 8 bases and J gave up 8 bases; unmatched junction bases: 5. Written as DNA, the CDR3 is TGCGCCAGCCGACTAGCGGGGGGGCCTGATGAGCAGTTCTTC. It specifies CASRLAGGPDEQFF.

The J gene is TRBJ1-1, the V gene TRBV7-2, with D perhaps TRBD1 (5 bases). The V end lost 1 base, the J end lost 11 bases, and 11 bases lay between the germline ends. There are 12 residues in the CDR3. The germline V gene encodes CDR1 SGHTA and CDR2 FQGNSA. The CDR3 DNA reads TGTGCCAGCAGCTTAGGAAGGGGCCATGCTTTCTTT. Amino acid sequence: CASSLGRGHAFF.

CDR3 nucleotides: TGTGCCATCAGTGACGGATCGGGACAGGGTCCTGAAGCTTTCTTT. Translation gives CAISDGSGQGPEAFF. The V call is TRBV10-3, the J call TRBJ1-1; TRBD1 aligns across 9 bases. Germline CDR1 and CDR2: ENHRY and SYGVKD. V shed 3 bases, J shed 6 bases, and the junction held 8 bases outside the gene matches. CDR3 length: 15 amino acids.

The chain couples TRBV7-2 to TRBJ1-5; possible D gene TRBD1, 5 bases. Trimming removed 5 bases at V and 2 bases at J, with 7 bases between. The CDR3 is 13 amino acids. Germline assignment: CDR1 SGHTA and CDR2 FQGNSA. The CDR3 sequence: CASSGQRNQPQHF. The CDR3 DNA is TGTGCCAGCAGCGGACAACGCAATCAGCCCCAGCATTTT.

The CDR3 sequence is CASSLTRGGTEAFF. CDR3 nucleotide sequence: TGTGCCAGCTCTCTAACCCGGGGTGGCACTGAAGCTTTCTTT. This chain connects TRBV7-2 to TRBJ1-1; the D is unclear. CDR1 and CDR2 from the germline V gene are SGHTA and FQGNSA. This CDR3 has 14 residues. V lost 8 bases, J lost 4 bases, and 17 bases lay in between.

The chain employs TRBV7-2 and TRBJ2-7; D might be TRBD1 (6 bases). This CDR3 has 12 residues. Germline values: CDR1 SGHTA, CDR2 FQGNSA. The germline V and J ends were trimmed by 4 bases and 9 bases, with 13 bases remaining between them. The CDR3 sequence: CASSSPGVVQYF. CDR3 sequence (DNA): TGTGCCAGCAGCTCCCCAGGGGTGGTGCAGTACTTC.

The rearrangement joins TRBV28 to TRBJ1-1; tentative D call: TRBD1 (5 bases). V was trimmed by 6 bases and J by 5 bases, leaving 16 bases between them. This CDR3 region has 14 residues. Germline V gene data show CDR1 as MDHEN and CDR2 as SYDVKM. The CDR3 DNA follows: TGTGCCAGCAGCAACTCAGGGTCGGGTACTGAAGCTTTCTTT. Its translation: CASSNSGSGTEAFF.